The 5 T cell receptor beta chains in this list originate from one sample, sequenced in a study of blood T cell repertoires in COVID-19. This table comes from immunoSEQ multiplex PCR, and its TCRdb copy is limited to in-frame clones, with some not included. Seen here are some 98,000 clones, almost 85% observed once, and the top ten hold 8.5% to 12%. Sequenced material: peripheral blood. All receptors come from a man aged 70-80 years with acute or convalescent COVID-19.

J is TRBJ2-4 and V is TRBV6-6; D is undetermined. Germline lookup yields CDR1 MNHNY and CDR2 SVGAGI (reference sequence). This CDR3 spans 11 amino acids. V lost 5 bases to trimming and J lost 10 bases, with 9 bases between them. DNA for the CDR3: TGTGCCAGCAGTGCTAACTTGATTCAGTACTTC. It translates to CASSANLIQYF.

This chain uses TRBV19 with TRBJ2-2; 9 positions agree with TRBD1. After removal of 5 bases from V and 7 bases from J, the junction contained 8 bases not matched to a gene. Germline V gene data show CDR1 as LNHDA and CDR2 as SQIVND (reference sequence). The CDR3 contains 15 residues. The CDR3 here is CASSGTGGRFGELFF. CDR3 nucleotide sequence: TGTGCCAGTAGTGGAACAGGGGGCAGGTTCGGGGAGCTGTTTTTT.

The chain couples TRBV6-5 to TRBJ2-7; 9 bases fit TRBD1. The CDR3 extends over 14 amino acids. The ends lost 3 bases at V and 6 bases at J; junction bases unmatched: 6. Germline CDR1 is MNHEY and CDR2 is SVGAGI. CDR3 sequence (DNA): TGTGCCAGCAGTTATCCGGGACAGGGTTTCGAGCAGTACTTC. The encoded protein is CASSYPGQGFEQYF.

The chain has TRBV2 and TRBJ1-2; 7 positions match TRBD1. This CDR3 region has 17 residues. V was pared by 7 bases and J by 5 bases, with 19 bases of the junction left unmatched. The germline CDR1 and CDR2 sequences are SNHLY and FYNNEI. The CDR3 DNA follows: TGTGCCAGCATTAAAGACCGCCTCCAGGCAGGGGGATATGGCTACACCTTC. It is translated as CASIKDRLQAGGYGYTF. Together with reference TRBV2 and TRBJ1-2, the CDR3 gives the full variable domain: EPEVTQTPSHQVTQMGQEVILRCVPISNHLYFYWYRQILGQKVEFLVSFYNNEISEKSEIFDDQFSVERPDGSNFTLKIRSTKLEDSAMYFCASIKDRLQAGGYGYTFGSGTRLTVV.

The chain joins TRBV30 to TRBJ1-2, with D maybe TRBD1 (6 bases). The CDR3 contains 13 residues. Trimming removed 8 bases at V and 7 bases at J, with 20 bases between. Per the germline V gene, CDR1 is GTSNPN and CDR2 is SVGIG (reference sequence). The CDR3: CATAGASGTGYTF. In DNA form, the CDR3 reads TGTGCCACCGCGGGGGCGTCTGGAACTGGCTACACCTTC.